The TCR beta chain described here comes from a study of blood T cell repertoires in COVID-19. About the research overall: T cells, B-cell-depleted T cells, or PBMCs provided the cDNA or gDNA that served as material.

Per the original data handling: Using reference gene primer amplification, nucleated cell counts were estimated. Here immunoSEQ multiplex PCR was the method, and the copy in TCRdb shows in-frame clones only, minus some. V and J calls plus clone size are reproduced from that table; the DNA served to infer D and trimming. The repertoire holds fewer than 300,000 clones, with more than 70% as singletons. In germline, CDR1 is SGHTA, CDR2 FQGNSA. V was trimmed by 4 bases and J by 5 bases, leaving 8 bases between them. The CDR3 extends over 13 amino acids. Material for sequencing was peripheral blood. The source is a woman aged 18-35 years with acute or convalescent COVID-19. The chain combines TRBV7-2 with TRBJ1-4; D is unresolved. For the CDR3, the DNA is TGTGCCAGCAGCTATGGGCGAAATGAAAAACTGTTTTTT. It is translated as CASSYGRNEKLFF.